This entry features one TCR beta chain sequence. The target antigen is unknown. This specimen belongs to a study of T cell responses to AZD1222 COVID-19 vaccine. Study-level findings and limits: CD4 TCRs associated with vaccination spanned spike, dominating at 160-218 and 743-854.

The table came from immunoSEQ multiplex PCR; TCRdb's copy has only in-frame clones and leaves some out. This table has approximately 140,000 clones, about 90% appearing once. CDR3 length: 15 residues. The germline V gene has CDR1 SGHTA and CDR2 FQGNSA. Trimming took off 1 base at V and 7 bases at J, with 13 bases between the two ends. The sample was peripheral blood, taken 28 days after the second AZD1222 dose. This TCR came from an adult who received the AZD1222 COVID-19 vaccine. This chain joins TRBV7-2 and TRBJ2-2; no clear D. The CDR3 DNA reads as TGTGCCAGCAGCTTAGAAGGGCGGTGGGGCGGGGAGCTGTTTTTT. It translates to CASSLEGRWGGELFF.